This T cell receptor (beta chain) was identified in a study of blood T cell repertoires in COVID-19. The overall study: Specimens from acute and convalescent COVID-19 originated in the United States, Italy and Spain. PBMCs, B-cell-depleted T cells, or T cells provided the cDNA or gDNA that made up the material.

CDR3 size: 14 residues. From germline, CDR1 is SGHKS and CDR2 YYEKEE (reference sequence). Trimming removed 4 bases from V and 8 bases from J; junction bases left unmatched: 4. As originally analysed: Estimation of nucleated cell counts was performed using reference gene primer amplification. The protocol was immunoSEQ multiplex PCR, while the TCRdb copy is restricted to in-frame clones and leaves out a portion. The DNA gave D and trimming, while V, J and clone size come from that table. Among 150,000 to 200,000 clones listed, around 80% were seen once. This TCR came from a woman older than 75 with acute or convalescent COVID-19. The chain joins TRBV5-5 to TRBJ2-1; TRBD2 aligns across 12 bases. The sample comprised peripheral blood. CDR3 sequence: CASSLAGGPYEQFF. Written as DNA, the CDR3 is TGTGCCAGCAGCCTAGCGGGAGGGCCGTATGAGCAGTTCTTC.